The 9 T cell receptor beta chains below were found in one sample sequenced in a study of blood T cell repertoires in COVID-19 (dated by TCRdb to about 2020). The library relied on the immunoSEQ multiplex PCR assay. Not all clones reach the TCRdb copy of this immuneACCESS table, which keeps in-frame sequences only. Checked studies attribute under half of the gap to unresolved V genes and leave the rest unexplained. This sample is represented by 310,000 or so clones; around 88% of them were singletons. About 6.1% of the sample is held by the ten biggest clonotypes. Sequenced input: PBMCs or T cells enriched from blood (not recorded which). The source is a woman in her thirties or forties who had recovered from COVID-19.

CDR3 residues: CASSQPLARAGANVLTF. For the CDR3, the DNA is TGTGCCAGCAGCCAGCCACTAGCGCGGGCTGGGGCCAACGTCCTGACTTTC. The chain links TRBV4-2 to TRBJ2-6, with 7 bases fitting TRBD2. The germline V gene has CDR1 LGHNA and CDR2 YNFKEQ. V gave up 3 bases and J gave up 2 bases; unmatched junction bases: 7. The CDR3 loop spans 17 amino acids.

The chain recombines TRBV29-1 with TRBJ2-7; the match to TRBD2 covers 7 bases. Germline CDR1 reads SQVTM; CDR2 reads ANQGSEA. The CDR3 length is 13 residues. V lost 4 bases, J lost 3 bases, and 6 bases stayed unmatched. The CDR3 nucleotides read TGCAGCGTTGTGCTGGGAGGGAGCTACGAGCAGTACTTC. Residues: CSVVLGGSYEQYF.

In DNA, the CDR3 is TGCGCCAGCGGGACAGGGGACTTTTACGAGCAGTACTTC. Its protein product is CASGTGDFYEQYF. The chain has TRBV5-1 and TRBJ2-7; 10 bases are a match to TRBD1. The CDR3 totals 13 residues. Trimming removed 7 bases from V and 4 bases from J; junction bases left unmatched: 5. CDR1 and CDR2 (germline): SGHRS, YFSETQ.

The chain has TRBV9 and TRBJ2-6, with a tentative D call TRBD1 (6 bases). V shed 2 bases and J shed 1 base, with 10 bases lying between them. Germline V CDR1 and CDR2: SGDLS, YYNGEE. The CDR3 sequence is 16 residues long. The CDR3 sequence is CASSVRDISGANVLTF. The CDR3 nucleotides read TGTGCCAGCAGCGTTCGGGACATTTCTGGGGCCAACGTCCTGACTTTC.

The V gene is TRBV7-2, the J gene TRBJ1-1, with a weak D call TRBD1 (6 bases). From germline, CDR1 is SGHTA and CDR2 FQGNSA. This CDR3 contains 13 residues. Trimming took off 4 bases at V and 8 bases at J, with 14 bases between the two ends. CDR3 nucleotides: TGTGCCAGCAGCTCGGGTTGGGGGCGCGAAGCTTTCTTT. Amino acids: CASSSGWGREAFF.

The chain couples TRBV20-1 to TRBJ1-4; D gene unclear. The CDR3 spans 11 residues. Germline V gives CDR1 DFQATT, CDR2 SNEGSKA (reference sequence). V was shortened by 3 bases and J by 7 bases, with 6 bases between the two germline ends. The CDR3 reads CSARRVEKLFF. The DNA for the CDR3 is TGCAGTGCTAGGAGGGTTGAAAAACTGTTTTTT.

In its sample, this clone was seen once. The rearrangement joins TRBV28 to TRBJ2-7; 10 nucleotides match TRBD2. The V gene end was trimmed by 6 bases and the J gene end by 4 bases; junction bases not matched to a gene: 9. This CDR3 comprises 15 residues. Germline loops: CDR1 MDHEN, CDR2 SYDVKM. In DNA form, the CDR3 reads TGTGCCAGCAGACGATCCGGACTAGCGGTTTACGAGCAGTACTTC. The encoded protein is CASRRSGLAVYEQYF.

V is TRBV7-9 and J is TRBJ2-6; the match to TRBD1 covers 8 bases. CDR1 and CDR2 from the germline V gene are SEHNR and FQNEAQ (reference sequence). This CDR3 has 18 residues. V trimming: 6 bases; J trimming: 0 bases; junction bases outside the gene matches: 10. Here the CDR3 DNA reads TGTGCCAGCAGACCGCCGGGACAGGTCGTCTCTGGGGCCAACGTCCTGACTTTC. Protein: CASRPPGQVVSGANVLTF.

Comments on this clone: This sample also contains other DNA sequences that code for the same CDR3. The chain uses TRBV5-6 and TRBJ1-5, with D uncertain. The V end was cut by 0 bases, the J end by 5 bases, with 6 bases between. Germline assignment: CDR1 SGHDT and CDR2 YYEEEE. This CDR3 has 13 residues. CDR3 loop: CASSLGQYQPQHF. CDR3 nucleotides: TGTGCCAGCAGCTTGGGGCAGTATCAGCCCCAGCATTTT.